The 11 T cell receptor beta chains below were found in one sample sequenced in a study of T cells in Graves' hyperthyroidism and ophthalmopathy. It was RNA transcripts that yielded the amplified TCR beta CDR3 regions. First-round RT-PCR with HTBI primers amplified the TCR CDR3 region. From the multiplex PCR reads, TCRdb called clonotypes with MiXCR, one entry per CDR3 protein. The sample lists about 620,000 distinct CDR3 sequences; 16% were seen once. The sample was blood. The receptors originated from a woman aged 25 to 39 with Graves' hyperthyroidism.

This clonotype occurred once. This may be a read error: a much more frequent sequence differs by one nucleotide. This chain's CDR3 is CASSLGSWGTPYTEAFF. DNA for the CDR3: TGTGCCAGCAGCTTAGGTTCTTGGGGGACCCCGTACACTGAAGCTTTCTTT. This chain connects TRBV11-3 to TRBJ1-1; the D gene is possibly TRBD1 (5 bases). The CDR3 is 17 residues long. CDR1 and CDR2 (germline): SGHNT, YENEEA. V lost 1 base and J 3 bases, leaving 18 bases between the germline ends.

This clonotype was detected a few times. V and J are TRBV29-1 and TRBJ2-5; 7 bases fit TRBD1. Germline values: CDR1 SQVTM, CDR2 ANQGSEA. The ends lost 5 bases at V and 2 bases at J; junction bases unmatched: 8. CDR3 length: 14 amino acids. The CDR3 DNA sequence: TGCAGCGTTTATAACAGGGGCCTGCAAGAGACCCAGTACTTC. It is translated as CSVYNRGLQETQYF.

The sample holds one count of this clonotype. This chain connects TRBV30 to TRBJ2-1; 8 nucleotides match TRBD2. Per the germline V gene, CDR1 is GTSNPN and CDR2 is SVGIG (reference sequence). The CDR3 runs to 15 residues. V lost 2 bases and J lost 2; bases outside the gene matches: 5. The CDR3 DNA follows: TGTGCCTGGAGTAAAGCGGGGGCCCCCTACAATGAGCAGTTCTTC. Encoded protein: CAWSKAGAPYNEQFF.

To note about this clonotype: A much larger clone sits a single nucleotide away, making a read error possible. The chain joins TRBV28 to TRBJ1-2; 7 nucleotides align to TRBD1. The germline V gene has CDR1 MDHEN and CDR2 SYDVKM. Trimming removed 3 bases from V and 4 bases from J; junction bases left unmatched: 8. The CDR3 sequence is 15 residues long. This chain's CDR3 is CASSFPQTGLYGYTF. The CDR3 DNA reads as TGTGCCAGCAGTTTTCCCCAGACAGGGCTCTATGGCTACACCTTC.

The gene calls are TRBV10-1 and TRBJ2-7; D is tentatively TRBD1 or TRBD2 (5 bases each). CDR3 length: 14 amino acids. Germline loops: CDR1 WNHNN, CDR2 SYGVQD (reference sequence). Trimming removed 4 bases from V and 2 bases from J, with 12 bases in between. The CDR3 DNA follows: TGCGCCAGCAGTGTCAGTGGGGACGCCTACGAGCAGTACTTC. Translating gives CASSVSGDAYEQYF.

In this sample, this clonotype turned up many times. The chain's CDR3 is CASSGLAGGYEQYF. DNA for the CDR3: TGTGCCAGCAGTGGACTAGCGGGAGGCTACGAGCAGTACTTC. V gene TRBV2 combines with J gene TRBJ2-7; 13 positions match TRBD2. CDR3 length equals 14 residues. Trimming removed 4 bases from V and 3 bases from J; junction bases left unmatched: 0. Germline values: CDR1 SNHLY, CDR2 FYNNEI.

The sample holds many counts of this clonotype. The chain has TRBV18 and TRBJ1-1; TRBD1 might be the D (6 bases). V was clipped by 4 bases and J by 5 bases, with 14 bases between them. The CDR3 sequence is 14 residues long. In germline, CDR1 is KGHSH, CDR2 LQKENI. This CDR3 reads CASSLTGAETEAFF. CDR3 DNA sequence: TGTGCCAGCTCACTTACGGGGGCAGAGACTGAAGCTTTCTTT.

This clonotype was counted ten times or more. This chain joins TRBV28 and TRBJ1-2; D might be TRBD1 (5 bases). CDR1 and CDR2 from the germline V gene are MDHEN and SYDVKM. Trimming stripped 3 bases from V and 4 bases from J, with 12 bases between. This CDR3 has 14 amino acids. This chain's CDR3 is CASSFPGYPYGYTF. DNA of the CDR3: TGTGCCAGCAGTTTCCCAGGGTACCCCTATGGCTACACCTTC.

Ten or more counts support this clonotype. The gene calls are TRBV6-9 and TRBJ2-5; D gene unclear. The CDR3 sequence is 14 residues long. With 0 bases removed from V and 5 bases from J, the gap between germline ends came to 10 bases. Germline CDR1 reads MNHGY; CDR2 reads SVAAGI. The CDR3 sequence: CASSYSGSRETQYF. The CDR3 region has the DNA TGTGCCAGCAGTTATTCGGGCAGTCGGGAGACCCAGTACTTC.

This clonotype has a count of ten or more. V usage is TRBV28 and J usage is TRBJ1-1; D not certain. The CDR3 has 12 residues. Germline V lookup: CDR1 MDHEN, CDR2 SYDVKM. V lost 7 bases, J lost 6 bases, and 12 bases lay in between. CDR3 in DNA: TGTGCCAGCACCATGATTGGATCTGAAGCTTTCTTT. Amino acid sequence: CASTMIGSEAFF.

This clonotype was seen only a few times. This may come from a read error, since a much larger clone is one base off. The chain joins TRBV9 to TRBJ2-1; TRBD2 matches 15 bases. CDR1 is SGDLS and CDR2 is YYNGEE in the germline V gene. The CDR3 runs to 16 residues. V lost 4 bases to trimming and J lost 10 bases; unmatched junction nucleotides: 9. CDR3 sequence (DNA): TGTGCCAGCAGCCAGAGACCGGGACTAGCGGGAGGCGAGCAGTTCTTC. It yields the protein CASSQRPGLAGGEQFF. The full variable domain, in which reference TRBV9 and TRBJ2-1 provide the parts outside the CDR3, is DSGVTQTPKHLITATGQRVTLRCSPRSGDLSVYWYQQSLDQGLQFLIQYYNGEERAKGNILERFSAQQFPDLHSELNLSSLELGDSALYFCASSQRPGLAGGEQFFGPGTRLTVL.